The text below deals with one TCR beta chain. No antigen is known for it. The data were taken from a study of radiotherapy plus CTLA-4 blockade in lung cancer. Study-level findings and limits: Among reported predictors of response, early blood T cell clone dynamics with interferon-beta performed best. Expansion of tumor-derived TCR clones was observed in blood after radiotherapy plus ipilimumab.

Here immunoSEQ multiplex PCR was the method, and the copy in TCRdb shows in-frame clones only, minus some. Of tens of thousands of clones in the sample, 85% to 90% were seen once. The sequence came from a human donor with non-small cell lung cancer that progressed on radiotherapy plus ipilimumab. The sample in question was peripheral blood, obtained from a patient treated with radiotherapy plus ipilimumab.

This CDR3 reads CARSLGSVDPYEQYF. The CDR3 bases are TGTGCCAGAAGCTTGGGGTCAGTGGATCCCTACGAGCAGTACTTC. The V gene is TRBV5-3, the J gene TRBJ2-7; D uncertain. TRBV5-3 falls under the ORF class, with uncertain function. This CDR3 is built from 15 residues. V was clipped by 0 bases and J by 2 bases, with 12 bases between them.